Below are 29 T cell receptor beta chains sequenced from a single sample in a study of blood T cell repertoires in COVID-19. Here immunoSEQ multiplex PCR was the method, and the copy in TCRdb shows in-frame clones only, minus some. The table has under 200,000 clones, roughly 85% seen once. Sequenced: peripheral blood. The origin of the receptors is a man aged 55 to 69 with acute or convalescent COVID-19.

The sample holds a few counts of this clone. This sequence joins TRBV15 and TRBJ1-3; D is unresolved. Germline values: CDR1 LNHNV, CDR2 YYDKDF (reference sequence). Trimming removed 7 bases from V and 1 base from J, with 8 bases in between. The CDR3 sequence is 13 residues long. The CDR3 sequence is CATTEGSGNTIYF. Written as DNA, the CDR3 is TGTGCCACCACCGAGGGATCTGGAAACACCATATATTTT.

The rearrangement joins TRBV3-1 (or the pseudogene TRBV3-2) to TRBJ2-4; D may be TRBD1 (6 bases). The CDR3 loop spans 12 amino acids. Trimming removed 3 bases from V and 9 bases from J, with 9 bases in between. Germline V gives CDR1 LGHDT, CDR2 YNNKEL (reference sequence). The CDR3 spells CASSHTGSIQYF. CDR3 sequence (DNA): TGTGCCAGCAGCCATACAGGGTCCATTCAGTACTTC.

This chain uses TRBV11-2 with TRBJ2-2; 10 positions agree with TRBD2. Germline V CDR1 and CDR2: SGHAT, FQNNGV. There are 17 residues in the CDR3. V was clipped by 2 bases and J by 4 bases; unmatched bases: 7. The CDR3 coding sequence is TGTGCCAGCAGCTTACCTAGCGGGAGTAGTGCCACCGGGGAGCTGTTTTTT. Encoded protein: CASSLPSGSSATGELFF.

CDR3 protein: CSVERKAGNWNTEAFF. The CDR3 bases are TGCAGCGTTGAAAGGAAGGCAGGGAATTGGAACACTGAAGCTTTCTTT. V gene TRBV29-1 combines with J gene TRBJ1-1; D may be TRBD1 (5 bases). The V and J ends lost 2 bases and 1 base respectively, with 17 bases between them. The V gene's germline CDR1 is SQVTM and CDR2 ANQGSEA. CDR3 length: 16 amino acids.

V is TRBV28 and J is TRBJ2-3; the D gene is possibly TRBD2 (6 bases). The CDR3 is 15 amino acids. Per germline, CDR1 MDHEN and CDR2 SYDVKM. Trimming took 2 bases from V and 1 from J, leaving 10 bases between them. The CDR3 loop reads CASSLGGTRTDTQYF. CDR3 sequence (DNA): TGTGCCAGCAGTTTAGGCGGGACCCGCACAGATACGCAGTATTTT.

This rearrangement joins TRBV24-1 to TRBJ2-1; 10 bases are a match to TRBD1. CDR1 is KGHDR and CDR2 is SFDVKD in the germline V gene. This CDR3 region has 15 residues. With 4 bases clipped from V and 8 bases from J, the junction kept 7 bases outside the gene matches. CDR3 in amino acids: CATSEGRTGGYEQFF. The CDR3 DNA is TGTGCCACCAGTGAGGGGAGGACAGGGGGGTATGAGCAGTTCTTC.

The genes are TRBV7-2 and TRBJ2-7, with 13 bases matching TRBD2. V dropped 2 bases and J dropped 7; count of bases not matched to a gene: 5. The CDR3 is 15 residues long. In germline, CDR1 is SGHTA, CDR2 FQGNSA. The CDR3 protein is CASSLRTSGRNEQYF. The CDR3 DNA is TGTGCCAGCAGCTTACGGACTAGCGGGAGAAATGAGCAGTACTTC.

This clone turned up a few times. The chain carries TRBV5-1 and TRBJ2-1, with D perhaps TRBD1 (6 bases). Germline CDR1 reads SGHRS; CDR2 reads YFSETQ. V lost 3 bases and J lost 2, with 15 bases in between. This CDR3 has 16 amino acids. The DNA of the CDR3 is TGCGCCAGCAGCTGGAGCGTCCGGGACACCTACAATGAGCAGTTCTTC. It specifies CASSWSVRDTYNEQFF.

The chain has TRBV20-1 and TRBJ2-7, with D perhaps TRBD1 (6 bases). Trimming left V 6 bases short and J 3 bases short, with 18 bases between. Looked up from germline, CDR1 is DFQATT and CDR2 is SNEGSKA (reference sequence). CDR3 length equals 14 residues. Written as DNA, the CDR3 is TGCAGTGCCAGTACCAGGGGCCCCTTCTACGAGCAGTACTTC. Protein: CSASTRGPFYEQYF.

CDR3: CASSYTGGGSNYGYTF. In DNA, the CDR3 is TGTGCCAGCAGCTACACAGGGGGCGGATCCAACTATGGCTACACCTTC. This sequence joins TRBV7-3 and TRBJ1-2, with 9 bases that match TRBD1. Germline trimming cut 4 bases from V and 2 bases from J; bases unmatched to any gene: 8. Germline V lookup: CDR1 SGHTA, CDR2 FQGTGA. This CDR3 region has 16 residues.

The chain is built from TRBV3-1 (or the pseudogene TRBV3-2) and TRBJ2-7, with TRBD2 identical over 8 bases. The CDR3 is 13 amino acids. V was clipped by 0 bases and J by 7 bases; unmatched bases: 2. The V gene's germline CDR1 is LGHDT and CDR2 YNNKEL (reference sequence). CDR3 amino acids: CASSQDQRGEQYF. For the CDR3, the DNA is TGTGCCAGCAGCCAAGATCAGCGGGGGGAGCAGTACTTC.

The chain employs TRBV30 and TRBJ1-2, with 7 bases that match TRBD1. The germline V gene encodes CDR1 GTSNPN and CDR2 SVGIG (reference sequence). V lost 3 bases, J lost 2 bases, and 6 bases stayed unmatched. CDR3 length equals 14 residues. As DNA, the CDR3 is TGTGCCTGGAGCAGGGCAGGGGGGAACTATGGCTACACCTTC. Protein sequence: CAWSRAGGNYGYTF.

V is TRBV27 and J is TRBJ1-1; 8 positions match TRBD1. This CDR3 has 14 amino acids. J lost 10 bases, V lost 6 bases, and 13 bases had no gene match. CDR1 and CDR2 (germline): MNHEY, SMNVEV (reference sequence). The CDR3 protein is CASRGLGQGVRAFF. CDR3 nucleotides: TGTGCCAGCAGGGGACTCGGACAGGGAGTACGAGCTTTCTTT.

This sequence joins TRBV6-5 and TRBJ1-2; TRBD1 agrees at 9 bases. V was pared by 7 bases and J by 4 bases, with 10 bases of the junction left unmatched. This CDR3 spans 15 amino acids. CDR1 MNHEY and CDR2 SVGAGI come from the germline V gene. The CDR3 protein is CASTTTGQGSYGYTF. CDR3 nucleotide sequence: TGTGCCAGCACCACGACTGGACAGGGGTCCTATGGCTACACCTTC.

J is TRBJ1-5 and V is TRBV30; 8 nucleotides align to TRBD1. Germline loops: CDR1 GTSNPN, CDR2 SVGIG (reference sequence). CDR3 size: 14 residues. V lost 3 bases to trimming and J lost 6 bases; unmatched junction nucleotides: 7. The CDR3 sequence: CAWSRTGNGQPQHF. The DNA for the CDR3 is TGTGCCTGGAGCCGGACAGGGAATGGTCAGCCCCAGCATTTT.

The chain employs TRBV7-9 and TRBJ1-2, with 7 bases that match TRBD1. The V segment lost 3 bases and the J segment 4 bases; nucleotides outside the gene matches: 2. Looked up from germline, CDR1 is SEHNR and CDR2 is FQNEAQ (reference sequence). The CDR3 loop spans 13 amino acids. Here the CDR3 reads CASSFGQVYGYTF. The DNA of the CDR3 is TGTGCCAGCAGCTTTGGACAGGTCTATGGCTACACCTTC.

The chain uses TRBV18 and TRBJ1-1; 8 bases are a match to TRBD1. The germline gives CDR1 KGHSH, CDR2 LQKENI. With 0 bases clipped from V and 4 bases from J, the junction kept 7 bases outside the gene matches. The CDR3 consists of 16 residues. The DNA of the CDR3 is TGTGCCAGCTCACCACCTGGAGACAGGGGTCGCACTGAAGCTTTCTTT. Protein: CASSPPGDRGRTEAFF.

The CDR3 sequence is CASSERRDQETQYF. The CDR3 region has the DNA TGTGCCAGCAGTGAACGCAGGGACCAAGAGACCCAGTACTTC. V and J are TRBV2 and TRBJ2-5; TRBD1 is a possible D gene (5 bases). V lost 2 bases and J lost 0, with 7 bases in between. CDR1 SNHLY and CDR2 FYNNEI come from the germline V gene. CDR3 length: 14 amino acids.

This chain links TRBV4-2 with TRBJ1-2; 7 positions agree with TRBD1. The CDR3 loop spans 15 amino acids. CDR1 and CDR2 (germline): LGHNA, YNFKEQ. The ends lost 5 bases at V and 7 bases at J; junction bases unmatched: 13. CDR3 nucleotides: TGTGCCAGCAGCGCCCTCCGGGACAGTGTCTCTGGCTACACCTTC. This sequence encodes CASSALRDSVSGYTF.

The genes are TRBV5-4 and TRBJ2-5; 9 positions agree with TRBD1. Germline lookup yields CDR1 SGHNT and CDR2 YYREEE (reference sequence). This CDR3 has 14 residues. The ends lost 4 bases at V and 5 bases at J; junction bases unmatched: 6. The CDR3 nucleotides read TGTGCCAGCAGCCCCACAGGGGGCTCGGAGACCCAGTACTTC. Translated: CASSPTGGSETQYF.

V usage is TRBV21-1 and J usage is TRBJ2-7; whether TRBD2, the table's D call, matches the DNA was not checked. TRBV21-1 is reported as a pseudogene. The CDR3 is made up of 11 amino acids. DNA of the CDR3: TGTGCCACGAGAGGTACCTACGAGCAGTACTTC. Encoded protein: CATRGTYEQYF.

The table lists this clone with a count of one. The chain links TRBV7-2 to TRBJ2-7; tentative D call: TRBD2 (6 bases). The CDR3 extends over 13 amino acids. CDR1 and CDR2 from the germline V gene are SGHTA and FQGNSA. The V end lost 10 bases, the J end lost 5 bases, and 18 bases lay between the germline ends. The CDR3 reads CATRQAGGNEQYF. The CDR3 region has the DNA TGTGCCACCCGCCAGGCCGGGGGAAACGAGCAGTACTTC. Filled out from reference TRBV7-2 and TRBJ2-7, the complete variable domain reads GAGVSQSPSNKVTEKGKDVELRCDPISGHTALYWYRQSLGQGLEFLIYFQGNSAPDKSGLPSDRFSAERTGGSVSTLTIQRTQQEDSAVYLCATRQAGGNEQYFGPGTRLTVT.

The genes are TRBV7-3 and TRBJ1-1, with 7 bases matching TRBD1. Losses at the gene ends were 2 bases for V and 3 bases for J; bases not matched to a gene: 0. The CDR3 length is 13 residues. Germline CDR1 reads SGHTA; CDR2 reads FQGTGA. The CDR3 region is CASSLDRDTEAFF. As DNA, the CDR3 is TGTGCCAGCAGCTTAGACAGGGACACTGAAGCTTTCTTT.

The V call is TRBV29-1, the J call TRBJ2-7; 14 nucleotides align to TRBD2. The length of the CDR3 is 15 residues. Germline V gene lookup returns CDR1 SQVTM and CDR2 ANQGSEA. Trimming took 6 bases from V and 3 from J; bases not matched to a gene: 7. CDR3 in DNA: TGCAGCGTCGCGAGGGGACTAGCGGGGGACTACGAGCAGTACTTC. Translation: CSVARGLAGDYEQYF.

The gene calls are TRBV27 and TRBJ1-4; D is uncertain. Germline CDR1 reads MNHEY; CDR2 reads SMNVEV (reference sequence). Deletions cut 5 bases from V and 7 bases from J, with 14 bases between. CDR3 length: 14 amino acids. The CDR3 spells CASSNRQEGEKLFF. The CDR3 DNA is TGTGCCAGCAGTAATCGCCAGGAGGGTGAAAAACTGTTTTTT.

This clone was detected once. The V gene is TRBV5-1, the J gene TRBJ2-7; 9 bases are shared with TRBD1. The V and J ends lost 1 base and 6 bases, in that order; junction bases with no gene match: 5. The length of the CDR3 is 14 residues. Germline CDR1 reads SGHRS; CDR2 reads YFSETQ. CDR3 sequence: CASSLTQTGGEQYF. The CDR3 DNA reads as TGCGCCAGCAGCTTGACCCAGACAGGGGGCGAGCAGTACTTC.

V is TRBV27 and J is TRBJ2-7; 7 nucleotides match TRBD2. This CDR3 is 14 amino acids long. The V gene end was trimmed by 6 bases and the J gene end by 0 bases; junction bases not matched to a gene: 5. Germline CDR1 MNHEY, CDR2 SMNVEV (reference sequence). CDR3 protein: CASRGSGASYEQYF. Here the CDR3 DNA reads TGTGCCAGCAGGGGAAGCGGGGCCTCCTACGAGCAGTACTTC.

The chain recombines TRBV7-3 with TRBJ2-7, with 10 nucleotides matching TRBD1. After removal of 5 bases from V and 6 bases from J, the junction contained 7 bases not matched to a gene. This CDR3 region has 14 residues. Germline CDR1 is SGHTA and CDR2 is FQGTGA. The DNA for the CDR3 is TGTGCCAGCAGCATCTCGACAGGGGGCGGCGAGCAGTACTTC. Amino acid sequence: CASSISTGGGEQYF.

This clone was counted only a few times. The V gene is TRBV18, the J gene TRBJ1-2, with unresolved D. Trimming left V 3 bases short and J 1 base short, with 9 bases between. The CDR3 extends over 14 amino acids. CDR1 is KGHSH, CDR2 LQKENI, per germline. The DNA of the CDR3 is TGTGCCAGCTCACCCCTTCGGGGTAACTATGGCTACACCTTC. Translation: CASSPLRGNYGYTF.